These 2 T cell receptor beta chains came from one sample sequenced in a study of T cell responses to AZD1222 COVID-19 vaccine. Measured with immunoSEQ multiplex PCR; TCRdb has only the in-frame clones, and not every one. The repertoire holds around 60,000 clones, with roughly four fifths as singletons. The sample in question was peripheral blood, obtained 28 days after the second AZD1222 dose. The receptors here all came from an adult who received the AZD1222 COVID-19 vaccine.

CDR3 in amino acids: CASSPDGLAGGHSYEQYF. As DNA, the CDR3 is TGTGCCAGCAGTCCAGACGGACTAGCGGGAGGCCATTCCTACGAGCAGTACTTC. V gene TRBV27 combines with J gene TRBJ2-7; 14 bases map to TRBD2. Trimming at V came to 5 bases and at J to 1 base, leaving 10 bases not matched to a gene. The germline V gene has CDR1 MNHEY and CDR2 SMNVEV (reference sequence). CDR3 length: 18 residues.

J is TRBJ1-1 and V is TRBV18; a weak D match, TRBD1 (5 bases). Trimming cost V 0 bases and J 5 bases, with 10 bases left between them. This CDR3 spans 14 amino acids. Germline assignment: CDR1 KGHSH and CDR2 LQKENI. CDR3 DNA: TGTGCCAGCTCACCACCCCAGGGTATTACTGAAGCTTTCTTT. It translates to CASSPPQGITEAFF.